These 14 T cell receptor beta chains were all obtained from the same sample, sequenced in a study of shared clonotypes between healthy human individuals. Terminally differentiated effector memory CD45RA+ cells were excluded by CCR7 positive selection of CD45RO-negative cells. TCRdb keeps only in-frame clones here, not all; method: immunoSEQ multiplex PCR. The sample yields some 2 million clones, about 94% seen once. The sequenced sample consisted of naive CD8+ T cells sorted from blood. The receptors derive from a young man in good health.

CDR3 in amino acids: CASSLEGLSNQPQHF. CDR3 nucleotide sequence: TGTGCCAGCAGCTTAGAGGGGCTTAGCAATCAGCCCCAGCATTTT. The chain uses TRBV7-8 and TRBJ1-5; the D gene is possibly TRBD1 (5 bases). CDR1 and CDR2 from the germline V gene are SGHVS and FQNEAQ. V lost 1 base and J lost 0, with 7 bases in between. The CDR3 extends over 15 amino acids.

The chain combines TRBV19 with TRBJ1-4, with D unresolved. There are 13 residues in the CDR3. Germline-derived CDR1 and CDR2 are LNHDA and SQIVND (reference sequence). V gave up 4 bases and J gave up 6 bases, with 9 bases separating them. The CDR3 spells CASSRWQDEKLFF. The CDR3 DNA sequence: TGTGCCAGTAGTAGGTGGCAGGATGAAAAACTGTTTTTT.

The V call is TRBV5-6, the J call TRBJ2-7; no firm D call. The germline CDR1 and CDR2 sequences are SGHDT and YYEEEE. This CDR3 comprises 14 residues. V lost 0 bases to trimming and J lost 1 base, with 8 bases between them. The CDR3 coding sequence is TGTGCCAGCAGCTTGGTTACAGTGTCCTACGAGCAGTACTTC. Translation: CASSLVTVSYEQYF.

The V and J genes are TRBV13 and TRBJ1-5, with 7 bases that match TRBD1. Germline CDR1 and CDR2: PRHDT and FYEKMQ (reference sequence). There are 15 residues in the CDR3. V lost 0 bases and J lost 6; bases outside the gene matches: 5. DNA of the CDR3: TGTGCCAGCAGCTTAGGAGGGCAGGGGGTTCAGCCCCAGCATTTT. It codes for CASSLGGQGVQPQHF.

Regarding this clone: The same CDR3 arises from other DNA sequences in this sample as well. V is TRBV10-1 and J is TRBJ2-7; 8 nucleotides match TRBD1. Germline CDR1 and CDR2: WNHNN and SYGVQD (reference sequence). V lost 0 bases, J lost 1 base, and 2 bases stayed unmatched. CDR3 length: 15 amino acids. The CDR3 loop is CASSESGTGSYEQYF. CDR3 bases: TGCGCCAGCAGTGAGTCGGGGACAGGATCCTACGAGCAGTACTTC.

V is TRBV5-4 and J is TRBJ2-5; tentative D call: TRBD2 (6 bases). Germline CDR1 reads SGHNT; CDR2 reads YYREEE (reference sequence). The CDR3 is made up of 14 amino acids. V gave up 7 bases and J gave up 1 base, with 14 bases separating them. CDR3 in amino acids: CASSIKGGQETQYF. The CDR3, as DNA: TGTGCCAGCTCTATTAAGGGAGGCCAAGAGACCCAGTACTTC. The whole variable domain, filled in from reference TRBV5-4 and TRBJ2-5, reads ETGVTQSPTHLIKTRGQQVTLRCSSQSGHNTVSWYQQALGQGPQFIFQYYREEENGRGNFPPRFSGLQFPNYSSELNVNALELDDSALYLCASSIKGGQETQYFGPGTRLLVL.

The J gene is TRBJ2-1, the V gene TRBV2, with 14 bases identical to TRBD2. Germline V gene data show CDR1 as SNHLY and CDR2 as FYNNEI. The ends lost 4 bases at V and 4 bases at J; junction bases unmatched: 3. The CDR3 covers 16 residues. The CDR3 nucleotides read TGTGCCAGCAGTGGGACTAGCGGGAGGCAATACAATGAGCAGTTCTTC. Its translation: CASSGTSGRQYNEQFF.

The chain links TRBV29-1 to TRBJ1-1; tentatively, D is TRBD1 (5 bases). The CDR3 has 13 amino acids. Trimming pared 8 bases from V and 0 bases from J, leaving 13 bases between. Germline CDR1 reads SQVTM; CDR2 reads ANQGSEA. In DNA form, the CDR3 reads TGCAGCTTTCAGGGAATCATGAACACTGAAGCTTTCTTT. Protein product: CSFQGIMNTEAFF. Filled out from reference TRBV29-1 and TRBJ1-1, the complete variable domain reads SAVISQKPSRDICQRGTSLTIQCQVDSQVTMMFWYRQQPGQSLTLIATANQGSEATYESGFVIDKFPISRPNLTFSTLTVSNMSPEDSSIYLCSFQGIMNTEAFFGQGTRLTVV.

The rearrangement uses TRBV9 and TRBJ1-6; D is unresolved. Germline values: CDR1 SGDLS, CDR2 YYNGEE. This CDR3 is built from 13 residues. V lost 0 bases to trimming and J lost 10 bases, with 8 bases between them. The DNA for the CDR3 is TGTGCCAGCAGCGTAGATGGGGTATCACCCCTCCACTTT. Translating it yields CASSVDGVSPLHF.

On this clone: The sample carries other DNA sequences with the same CDR3. The rearrangement joins TRBV7-9 to TRBJ1-1; D not certain. Germline assignment: CDR1 SEHNR and CDR2 FQNEAQ (reference sequence). Trimming left V 3 bases short and J 4 bases short, with 9 bases between. The CDR3 consists of 13 residues. CDR3 sequence (DNA): TGTGCCAGCAGCTTGGAACGGGGCACTGAAGCTTTCTTT. This codes for CASSLERGTEAFF.

This sequence joins TRBV6-5 and TRBJ1-1; no firm D call. V lost 4 bases and J lost 0, with 6 bases in between. The CDR3 is 13 residues long. Germline lookup yields CDR1 MNHEY and CDR2 SVGAGI. The CDR3 region is CASSSPLNTEAFF. CDR3 in DNA: TGTGCCAGCAGTTCCCCACTGAACACTGAAGCTTTCTTT.

The rearrangement links TRBV11-3 to TRBJ1-5, with no clear D. This CDR3 has 12 amino acids. Germline assignment: CDR1 SGHNT and CDR2 YENEEA. Between the trimmed V and J ends, which lost 7 bases and 4 bases, there was a span of 8 bases. The CDR3 protein is CASTLRNQPQHF. In DNA form, the CDR3 reads TGTGCCAGCACCCTAAGGAATCAGCCCCAGCATTTT. The full variable domain, rest sourced from reference TRBV11-3 and TRBJ1-5, is EAGVVQSPRYKIIEKKQPVAFWCNPISGHNTLYWYLQNLGQGPELLIRYENEEAVDDSQLPKDRFSAERLKGVDSTLKIQPAELGDSAVYLCASTLRNQPQHFGDGTRLSIL.

The rearrangement links TRBV19 to TRBJ2-7; D call uncertain. This CDR3 has 11 amino acids. Germline loops: CDR1 LNHDA, CDR2 SQIVND (reference sequence). V shed 10 bases and J shed 3 bases, with 10 bases lying between them. The CDR3 region is CATSELYEQYF. CDR3 nucleotide sequence: TGTGCCACATCAGAGCTCTACGAGCAGTACTTC.

The J gene is TRBJ1-6, the V gene TRBV27; TRBD1 matches 8 bases. Germline lookup yields CDR1 MNHEY and CDR2 SMNVEV (reference sequence). V shed 6 bases, J shed 8 bases, and the junction held 12 bases outside the gene matches. This CDR3 spans 16 amino acids. CDR3 bases: TGTGCCAGCAGCCCCGGGACAGGCCTCTACTATTCACCCCTCCACTTT. This encodes CASSPGTGLYYSPLHF.